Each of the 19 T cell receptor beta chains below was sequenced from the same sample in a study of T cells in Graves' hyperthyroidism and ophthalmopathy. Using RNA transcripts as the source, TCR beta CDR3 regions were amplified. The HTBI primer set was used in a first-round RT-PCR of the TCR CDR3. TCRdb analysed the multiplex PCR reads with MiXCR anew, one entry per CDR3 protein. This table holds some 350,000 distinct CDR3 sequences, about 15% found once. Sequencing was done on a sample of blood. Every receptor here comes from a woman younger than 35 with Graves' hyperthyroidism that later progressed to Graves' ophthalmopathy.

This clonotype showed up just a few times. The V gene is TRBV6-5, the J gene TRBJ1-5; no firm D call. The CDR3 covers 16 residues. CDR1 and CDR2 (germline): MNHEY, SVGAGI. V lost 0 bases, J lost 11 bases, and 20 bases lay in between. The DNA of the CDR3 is TGTGCCAGCAGTTACTCATCCAGCCCGGATTTTACAGCCCAGCATTTT. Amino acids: CASSYSSSPDFTAQHF.

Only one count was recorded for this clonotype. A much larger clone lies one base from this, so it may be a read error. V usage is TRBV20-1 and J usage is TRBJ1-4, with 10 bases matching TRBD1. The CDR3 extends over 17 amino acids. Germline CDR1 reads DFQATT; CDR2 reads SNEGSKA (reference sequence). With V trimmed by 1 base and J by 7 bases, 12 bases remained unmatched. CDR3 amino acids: CSARVRDRGGKTEKLFF. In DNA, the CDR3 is TGCAGTGCTAGAGTCCGGGACAGGGGTGGGAAGACTGAAAAACTGTTTTTT.

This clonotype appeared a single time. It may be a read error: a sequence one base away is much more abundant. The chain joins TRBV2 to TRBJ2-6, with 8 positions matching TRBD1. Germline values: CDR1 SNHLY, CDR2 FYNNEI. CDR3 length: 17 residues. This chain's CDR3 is CASSRDRLSLGANALTF. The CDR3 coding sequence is TGTGCCAGCAGCCGGGACAGGTTATCTCTGGGGGCCAACGCCCTGACTTTC.

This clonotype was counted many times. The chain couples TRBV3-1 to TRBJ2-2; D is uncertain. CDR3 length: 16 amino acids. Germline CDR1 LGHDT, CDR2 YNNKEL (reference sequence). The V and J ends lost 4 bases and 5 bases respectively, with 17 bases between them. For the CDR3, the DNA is TGTGCCAGCAGCCCTTGCTCAGTCTGTGCAACCGGGGAGCTGTTTTTT. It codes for CASSPCSVCATGELFF. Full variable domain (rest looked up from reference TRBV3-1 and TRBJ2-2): DTAVSQTPKYLVTQMGNDKSIKCEQNLGHDTMYWYKQDSKKFLKIMFSYNNKELIINETVPNRFSPKSPDKAHLNLHINSLELGDSAVYFCASSPCSVCATGELFFGEGSRLTVL.

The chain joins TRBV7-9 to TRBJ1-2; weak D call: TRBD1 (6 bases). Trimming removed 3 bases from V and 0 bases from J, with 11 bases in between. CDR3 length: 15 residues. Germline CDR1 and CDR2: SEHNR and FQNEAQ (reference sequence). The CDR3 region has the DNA TGTGCCAGCAGCTTCGAGACAGGATCTAACTATGGCTACACCTTC. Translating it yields CASSFETGSNYGYTF.

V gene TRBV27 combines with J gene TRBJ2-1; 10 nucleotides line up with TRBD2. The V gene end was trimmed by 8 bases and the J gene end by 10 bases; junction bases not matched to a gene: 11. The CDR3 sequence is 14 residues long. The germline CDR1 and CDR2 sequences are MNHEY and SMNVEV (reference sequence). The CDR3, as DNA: TGTGCCAGCGGTACTTCCGGGACTAGCGCGGAGCAGTTCTTC. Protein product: CASGTSGTSAEQFF.

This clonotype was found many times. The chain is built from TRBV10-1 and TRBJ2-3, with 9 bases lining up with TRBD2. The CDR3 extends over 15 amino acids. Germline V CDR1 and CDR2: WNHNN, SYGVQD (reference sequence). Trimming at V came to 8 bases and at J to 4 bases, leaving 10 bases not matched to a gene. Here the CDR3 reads CASRSCSGRPDTQYF. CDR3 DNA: TGCGCCAGCCGAAGTTGTAGCGGGAGACCAGATACGCAGTATTTT.

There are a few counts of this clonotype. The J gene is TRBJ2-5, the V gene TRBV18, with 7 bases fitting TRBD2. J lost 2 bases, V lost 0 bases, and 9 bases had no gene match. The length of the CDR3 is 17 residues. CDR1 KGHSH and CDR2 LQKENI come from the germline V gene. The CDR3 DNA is TGTGCCAGCTCACCACCCCCCGGGGCTAGCGGACAAGAGACCCAGTACTTC. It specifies CASSPPPGASGQETQYF.

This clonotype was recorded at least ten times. CDR3 in DNA: TGTGCCAGCAGTGTGGACTCAGATACGCAGTATTTT. Its translation is CASSVDSDTQYF. The V and J genes are TRBV2 and TRBJ2-3, with a weak D call TRBD2 (5 bases). The V gene's germline CDR1 is SNHLY and CDR2 FYNNEI. This CDR3 spans 12 amino acids. V lost 4 bases, J lost 4 bases, and 6 bases lay in between. Full variable domain (rest looked up from reference TRBV2 and TRBJ2-3): EPEVTQTPSHQVTQMGQEVILRCVPISNHLYFYWYRQILGQKVEFLVSFYNNEISEKSEIFDDQFSVERPDGSNFTLKIRSTKLEDSAMYFCASSVDSDTQYFGPGTRLTVL.

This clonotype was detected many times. This CDR3 reads CASSPPPSGSTDTQYF. The CDR3 DNA sequence: TGTGCCAGCTCACCACCGCCTAGCGGGAGCACAGATACGCAGTATTTT. The V gene is TRBV18, the J gene TRBJ2-3; 8 nucleotides line up with TRBD2. Trimming removed 0 bases from V and 0 bases from J; junction bases left unmatched: 2. This CDR3 comprises 16 residues. Germline CDR1 reads KGHSH; CDR2 reads LQKENI.

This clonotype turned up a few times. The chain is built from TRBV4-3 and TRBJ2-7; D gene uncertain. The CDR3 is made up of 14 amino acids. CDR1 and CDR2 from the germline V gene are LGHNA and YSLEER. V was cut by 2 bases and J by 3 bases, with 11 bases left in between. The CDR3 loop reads CASSQTLENYEQYF. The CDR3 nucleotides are TGCGCCAGCAGCCAAACACTCGAAAACTACGAGCAGTACTTC.

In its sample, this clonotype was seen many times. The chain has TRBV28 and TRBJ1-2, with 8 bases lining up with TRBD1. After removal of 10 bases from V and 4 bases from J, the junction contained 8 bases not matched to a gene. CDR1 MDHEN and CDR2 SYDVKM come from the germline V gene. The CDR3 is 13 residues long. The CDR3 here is CATRRDRRYGYTF. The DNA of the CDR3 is TGTGCCACCCGCCGGGACAGGCGCTATGGCTACACCTTC.

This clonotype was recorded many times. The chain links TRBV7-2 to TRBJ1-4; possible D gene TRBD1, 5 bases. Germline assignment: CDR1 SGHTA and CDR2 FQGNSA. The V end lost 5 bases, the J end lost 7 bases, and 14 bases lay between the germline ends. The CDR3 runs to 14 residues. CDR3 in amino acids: CASSPSGAGEKLFF. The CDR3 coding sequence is TGTGCCAGCAGCCCTAGTGGGGCTGGTGAAAAACTGTTTTTT.

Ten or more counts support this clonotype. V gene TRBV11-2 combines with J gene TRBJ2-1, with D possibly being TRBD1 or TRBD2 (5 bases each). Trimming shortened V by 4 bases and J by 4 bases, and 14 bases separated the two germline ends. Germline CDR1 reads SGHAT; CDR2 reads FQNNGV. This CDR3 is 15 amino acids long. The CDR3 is CASSSSGTDYNEQFF. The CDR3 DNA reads TGTGCCAGCAGCTCCTCCGGGACGGATTACAATGAGCAGTTCTTC. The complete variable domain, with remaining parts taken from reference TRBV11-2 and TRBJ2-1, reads EAGVAQSPRYKIIEKRQSVAFWCNPISGHATLYWYQQILGQGPKLLIQFQNNGVVDDSQLPKDRFSAERLKGVDSTLKIQPAKLEDSAVYLCASSSSGTDYNEQFFGPGTRLTVL.

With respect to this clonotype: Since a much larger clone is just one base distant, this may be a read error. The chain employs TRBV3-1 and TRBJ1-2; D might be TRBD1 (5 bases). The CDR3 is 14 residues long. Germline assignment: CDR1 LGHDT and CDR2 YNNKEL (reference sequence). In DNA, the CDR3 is TGTGCCAGCAGCCAAGGTCACAGGAACTATGGCTGCACCTTC. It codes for CASSQGHRNYGCTF.

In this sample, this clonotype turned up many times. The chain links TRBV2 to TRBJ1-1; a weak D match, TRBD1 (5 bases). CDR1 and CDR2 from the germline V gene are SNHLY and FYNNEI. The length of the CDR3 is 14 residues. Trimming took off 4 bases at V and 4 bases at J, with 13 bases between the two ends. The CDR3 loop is CASSVAGRVTEAFF. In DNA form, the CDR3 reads TGTGCCAGCAGTGTGGCAGGGCGAGTCACTGAAGCTTTCTTT.

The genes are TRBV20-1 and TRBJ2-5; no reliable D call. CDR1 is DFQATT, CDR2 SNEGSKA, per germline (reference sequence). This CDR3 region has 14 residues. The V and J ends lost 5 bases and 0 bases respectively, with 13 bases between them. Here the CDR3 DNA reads TGCAGTGCTCCCCTCACAAGAAACCAAGAGACCCAGTACTTC. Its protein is CSAPLTRNQETQYF.

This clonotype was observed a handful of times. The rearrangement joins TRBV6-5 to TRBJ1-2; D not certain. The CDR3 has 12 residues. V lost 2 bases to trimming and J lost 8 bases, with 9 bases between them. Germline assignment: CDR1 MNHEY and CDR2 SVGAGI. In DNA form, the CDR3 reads TGTGCCAGCAGTTACGGCCCGGTGGGCTACACCTTC. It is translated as CASSYGPVGYTF.

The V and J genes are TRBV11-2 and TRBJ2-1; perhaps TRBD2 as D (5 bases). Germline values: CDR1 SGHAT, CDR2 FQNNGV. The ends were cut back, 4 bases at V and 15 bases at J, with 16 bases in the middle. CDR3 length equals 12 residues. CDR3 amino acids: CASSYSTSPPFF. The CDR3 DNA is TGTGCCAGCAGCTACTCCACTAGTCCCCCGTTCTTC.